The 18 T cell receptor beta chains in this list originate from one sample, sequenced in a study of beta chain features in type 1 diabetes. Expressed TCRB transcripts were sequenced because the isolated RNA had all been reverse transcribed beforehand. Profiled with immunoSEQ multiplex PCR; TCRdb holds only in-frame clones, not every one. The sample has under 350,000 clones, approximately 25% seen once; the top ten hold around 0.012%. These receptors have no known antigen. Study-wide results and limits: Type 1 diabetes patients showed a moderate but significant shortening of TCRB CDR3s in all four CD4+ subsets.

Input material: naive CD4+ T cells from blood. These receptor sequences come from a woman aged 30 to 39 with type 1 diabetes.

The gene calls are TRBV4-1 and TRBJ2-5; D unclear. The CDR3 loop spans 15 amino acids. The ends were cut back, 4 bases at V and 1 base at J, with 13 bases in the middle. CDR1 is MGHRA, CDR2 YSYEKL, per germline. CDR3 sequence: CASSPASHSQETQYF. The CDR3 coding sequence is TGCGCCAGCAGCCCTGCCAGTCATTCCCAAGAGACCCAGTACTTC.

V usage is TRBV29-1 and J usage is TRBJ1-2; TRBD1 matches 8 bases. The CDR3 runs to 14 residues. V lost 4 bases and J lost 1; bases outside the gene matches: 5. The germline gives CDR1 SQVTM, CDR2 ANQGSEA. Here the CDR3 DNA reads TGCAGCGTTGGTTCCAGGGGGCTTAACTATGGCTACACCTTC. Translation: CSVGSRGLNYGYTF.

The sample holds a few counts of this clone. The chain uses TRBV13 and TRBJ2-1; TRBD2 matches 11 bases. V lost 3 bases and J lost 1; bases outside the gene matches: 2. The CDR3 consists of 16 residues. In germline, CDR1 is PRHDT, CDR2 FYEKMQ (reference sequence). CDR3 nucleotide sequence: TGTGCCAGCAGCTTTAGACTAGCGGGGTCCTACAATGAGCAGTTCTTC. Encoded protein: CASSFRLAGSYNEQFF.

The gene calls are TRBV7-9 and TRBJ2-7, with 9 bases aligning to TRBD2. With 5 bases clipped from V and 4 bases from J, the junction kept 12 bases outside the gene matches. The CDR3 is made up of 16 amino acids. Germline V gene sequence: CDR1 SEHNR, CDR2 FQNEAQ (reference sequence). DNA for the CDR3: TGTGCCAGCAGCCCCCCTCTAGCGGGAAGACTTTACGAGCAGTACTTC. This gives the protein CASSPPLAGRLYEQYF. The entire variable domain, with the rest obtained from reference TRBV7-9 and TRBJ2-7, is as follows: DTGVSQNPRHKITKRGQNVTFRCDPISEHNRLYWYRQTLGQGPEFLTYFQNEAQLEKSRLLSDRFSAERPKGSFSTLEIQRTEQGDSAMYLCASSPPLAGRLYEQYFGPGTRLTVT.

This clone was found a few times. V gene TRBV5-1 combines with J gene TRBJ2-5; D perhaps matches TRBD2 (6 bases). Between the trimmed V and J ends, which lost 2 bases and 4 bases, there was a span of 9 bases. The germline CDR1 and CDR2 sequences are SGHRS and YFSETQ. The CDR3 covers 13 residues. The CDR3 spells CASSFSGGETQYF. DNA for the CDR3: TGCGCCAGCAGCTTCTCCGGGGGAGAGACCCAGTACTTC.

This clone was seen a handful of times. The chain is built from TRBV13 and TRBJ2-7, with no clear D. Trimming shortened V by 0 bases and J by 4 bases, and 7 bases separated the two germline ends. Germline CDR1 PRHDT, CDR2 FYEKMQ (reference sequence). This CDR3 is 13 amino acids long. The CDR3 sequence: CASSLGKAYEQYF. The CDR3 bases are TGTGCCAGCAGCTTAGGCAAAGCTTACGAGCAGTACTTC.

This clone was observed a few times. V and J are TRBV7-2 and TRBJ2-5; 15 nucleotides align to TRBD2. V gave up 5 bases and J gave up 5 bases; unmatched junction bases: 12. Looked up from germline, CDR1 is SGHTA and CDR2 is FQGNSA. This CDR3 is 18 amino acids long. This chain's CDR3 is CASSKGLAGGAVLETQYF. For the CDR3, the DNA is TGTGCCAGCAGCAAGGGACTAGCGGGAGGCGCGGTGTTGGAGACCCAGTACTTC.

This clone was counted a few times. The chain is built from TRBV2 and TRBJ2-5, with a tentative D call TRBD2 (5 bases). Germline V gives CDR1 SNHLY, CDR2 FYNNEI. Trimming pared 3 bases from V and 7 bases from J, leaving 15 bases between. CDR3 size: 14 residues. The CDR3 here is CASSEERTPGTQYF. In DNA, the CDR3 is TGTGCCAGCAGTGAGGAGCGGACCCCAGGGACCCAGTACTTC.

The rearrangement uses TRBV9 and TRBJ1-4; D gene ambiguous. CDR3 length: 15 amino acids. Germline V gives CDR1 SGDLS, CDR2 YYNGEE. V lost 0 bases, J lost 7 bases, and 13 bases lay in between. CDR3 bases: TGTGCCAGCAGCGTAGGTGGTCAAGCGGGTGAAAAACTGTTTTTT. This gives the protein CASSVGGQAGEKLFF.

The V gene is TRBV30, the J gene TRBJ2-5; maybe TRBD2 (6 bases). The germline gives CDR1 GTSNPN, CDR2 SVGIG (reference sequence). Trimming removed 0 bases from V and 5 bases from J, with 13 bases in between. The CDR3 sequence is 14 residues long. As DNA, the CDR3 is TGTGCCTGGAGTGTGGTCGGAGGGCGTGAGACCCAGTACTTC. It translates to CAWSVVGGRETQYF.

CDR3 DNA: TGCGCCAGCAGCCCACTAACGGCGGGCGGGACCTACAATGAGCAGTTCTTC. It encodes CASSPLTAGGTYNEQFF. The gene calls are TRBV5-1 and TRBJ2-1; D might be TRBD2 (6 bases). Germline V gene lookup returns CDR1 SGHRS and CDR2 YFSETQ. This CDR3 has 17 amino acids. V was shortened by 4 bases and J by 2 bases, with 19 bases between the two germline ends.

This clone was detected a few times. This chain uses TRBV27 with TRBJ2-3; 7 positions match TRBD1. V gave up 5 bases and J gave up 7 bases; unmatched junction bases: 12. CDR1 and CDR2 from the germline V gene are MNHEY and SMNVEV (reference sequence). CDR3 size: 15 residues. CDR3 nucleotides: TGTGCCAGCAGTACACCCGGGACAGCACTCAATACGCAGTATTTT. Protein product: CASSTPGTALNTQYF.

Written as DNA, the CDR3 is TGTGCCAGCAGTTTAAGGCGGGACACCGGGGAGCTGTTTTTT. The encoded protein is CASSLRRDTGELFF. The V gene is TRBV27, the J gene TRBJ2-2; D perhaps matches TRBD2 (5 bases). The CDR3 totals 14 residues. Between the trimmed V and J ends, which lost 2 bases and 3 bases, there was a span of 7 bases. In germline, CDR1 is MNHEY, CDR2 SMNVEV (reference sequence).

CDR3 region: CASSWTTKTHTEAFF. CDR3 coding DNA: TGCGCCAGCAGCTGGACAACCAAGACGCACACTGAAGCTTTCTTT. The chain has TRBV5-1 and TRBJ1-1; maybe TRBD1 (5 bases). V lost 3 bases and J lost 3, with 15 bases in between. Germline V gene lookup returns CDR1 SGHRS and CDR2 YFSETQ. This CDR3 is 15 amino acids long.

This clone was seen a handful of times. The CDR3 region is CASSPARGRAPGELFF. CDR3 in DNA: TGTGCCAGCAGCCCGGCGAGGGGGAGGGCCCCCGGGGAGCTGTTTTTT. This chain connects TRBV7-3 to TRBJ2-2, with D possibly being TRBD2 (7 bases). Trimming took 5 bases from V and 6 from J, leaving 19 bases between them. The germline V gene has CDR1 SGHTA and CDR2 FQGTGA. CDR3 length equals 16 residues.

This clone was picked up a small number of times. The V call is TRBV7-8, the J call TRBJ1-5, with D perhaps matching TRBD1 (5 bases). Looked up from germline, CDR1 is SGHVS and CDR2 is FQNEAQ. The CDR3 consists of 15 residues. With 1 base removed from V and 11 bases from J, the gap between germline ends came to 18 bases. Written as DNA, the CDR3 is TGTGCCAGCAGCTTAGGTGGGACTTACTACATGGCCCAGCATTTT. Its protein is CASSLGGTYYMAQHF.

This clone was picked up a small number of times. The V gene is TRBV5-4, the J gene TRBJ2-7, with D perhaps matching TRBD2 (5 bases). V lost 5 bases to trimming and J lost 1 base, with 16 bases between them. From germline, CDR1 is SGHNT and CDR2 YYREEE (reference sequence). The CDR3 runs 15 residues. Here the CDR3 DNA reads TGTGCCAGCAGTAAACCGGGATACTCATCCTACGAGCAGTACTTC. This encodes CASSKPGYSSYEQYF.

This clone was detected a few times. The CDR3 DNA reads TGTGCCAGCTCACCAGTTCAAGGGAGGAATCAGCCCCAGCATTTT. As protein: CASSPVQGRNQPQHF. The genes are TRBV18 and TRBJ1-5; D is unclear. Trimming cost V 2 bases and J 4 bases, with 12 bases left between them. CDR3 length: 15 amino acids. Germline V lookup: CDR1 KGHSH, CDR2 LQKENI.